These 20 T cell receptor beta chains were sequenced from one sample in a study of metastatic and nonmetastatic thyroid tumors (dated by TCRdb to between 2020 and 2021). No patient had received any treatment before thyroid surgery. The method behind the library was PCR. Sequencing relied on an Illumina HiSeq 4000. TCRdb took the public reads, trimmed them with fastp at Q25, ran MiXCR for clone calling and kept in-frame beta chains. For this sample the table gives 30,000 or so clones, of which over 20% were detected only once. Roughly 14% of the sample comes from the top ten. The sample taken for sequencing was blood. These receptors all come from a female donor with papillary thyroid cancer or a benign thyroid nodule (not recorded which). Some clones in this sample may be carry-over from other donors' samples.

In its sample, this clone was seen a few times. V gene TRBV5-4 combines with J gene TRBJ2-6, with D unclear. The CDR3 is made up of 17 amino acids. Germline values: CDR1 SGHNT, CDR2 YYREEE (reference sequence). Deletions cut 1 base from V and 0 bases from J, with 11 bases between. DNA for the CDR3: TGTGCCAGCAGCTTGACGAGAGACATCTCTGGGGCCAACGTCCTGACTTTC. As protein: CASSLTRDISGANVLTF.

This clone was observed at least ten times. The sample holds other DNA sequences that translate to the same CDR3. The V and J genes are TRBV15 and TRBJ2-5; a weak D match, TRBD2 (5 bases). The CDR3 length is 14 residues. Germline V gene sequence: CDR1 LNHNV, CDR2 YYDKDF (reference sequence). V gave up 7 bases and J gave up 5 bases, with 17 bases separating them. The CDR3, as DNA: TGTGCCACCAAGGACCGGTCCCGAGGGGAGACCCAGTACTTC. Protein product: CATKDRSRGETQYF.

The CDR3 DNA sequence: TGTGCCAGCAGCCAAGATAACTCGGTGCAGTACTTC. Its protein is CASSQDNSVQYF. The rearrangement joins TRBV14 to TRBJ2-7; no definite D call. Trimming removed 0 bases from V and 9 bases from J, with 9 bases in between. The CDR3 is 12 amino acids. In germline, CDR1 is SGHDN, CDR2 FVKESK.

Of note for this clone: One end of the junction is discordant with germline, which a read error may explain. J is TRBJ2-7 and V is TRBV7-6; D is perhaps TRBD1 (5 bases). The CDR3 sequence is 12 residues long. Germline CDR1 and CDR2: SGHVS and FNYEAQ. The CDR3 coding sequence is TGTGCCAGCAGTTTAGGGGTTCGTGAGCAGTACTTC. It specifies CASSLGVREQYF.

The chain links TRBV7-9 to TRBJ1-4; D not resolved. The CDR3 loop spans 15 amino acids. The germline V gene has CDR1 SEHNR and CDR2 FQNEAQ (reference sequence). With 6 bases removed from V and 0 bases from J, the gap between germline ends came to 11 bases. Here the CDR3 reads CASSREGATNEKLFF. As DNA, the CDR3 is TGTGCCAGCAGTCGAGAGGGAGCAACTAATGAAAAACTGTTTTTT.

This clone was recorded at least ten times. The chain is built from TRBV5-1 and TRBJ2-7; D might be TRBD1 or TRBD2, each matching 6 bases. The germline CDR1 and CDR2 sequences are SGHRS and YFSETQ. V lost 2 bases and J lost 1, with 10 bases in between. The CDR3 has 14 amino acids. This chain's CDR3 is CASSLGGFSYEQYF. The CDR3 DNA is TGCGCCAGCAGCTTAGGGGGGTTTTCCTACGAGCAGTACTTC.

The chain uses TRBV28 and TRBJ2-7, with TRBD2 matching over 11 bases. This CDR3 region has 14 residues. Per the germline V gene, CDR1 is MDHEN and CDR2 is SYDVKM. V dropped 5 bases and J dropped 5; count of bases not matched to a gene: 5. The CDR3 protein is CASSELAGGNEQYF. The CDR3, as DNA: TGTGCCAGCAGTGAATTAGCGGGAGGGAACGAGCAGTACTTC.

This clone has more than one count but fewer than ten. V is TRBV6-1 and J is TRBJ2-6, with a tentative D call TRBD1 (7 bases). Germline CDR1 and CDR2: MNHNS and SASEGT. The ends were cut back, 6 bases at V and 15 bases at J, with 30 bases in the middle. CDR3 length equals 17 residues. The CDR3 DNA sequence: TGTGCCAGCAGCACCATACAGGGGAGGTGTGGGGCCAACTCCCTGACTTTC. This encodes CASSTIQGRCGANSLTF.

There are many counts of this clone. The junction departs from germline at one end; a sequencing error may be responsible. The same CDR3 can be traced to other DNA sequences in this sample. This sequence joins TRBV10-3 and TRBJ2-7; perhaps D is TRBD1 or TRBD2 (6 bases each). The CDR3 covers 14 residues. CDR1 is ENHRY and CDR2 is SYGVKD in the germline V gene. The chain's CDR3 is CAISRLEGGYEQYF. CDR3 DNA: TGTGCCATCAGTAGACTAGAAGGGGGATACGAGCAATACTTC.

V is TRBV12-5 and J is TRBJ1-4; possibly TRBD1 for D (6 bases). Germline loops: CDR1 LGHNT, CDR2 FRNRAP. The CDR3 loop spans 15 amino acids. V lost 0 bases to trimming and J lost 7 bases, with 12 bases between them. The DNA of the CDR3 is TGTGCTAGTGGTTTGGTACCCGGGGGCCCTGAAAAACTGTTTTTT. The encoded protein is CASGLVPGGPEKLFF.

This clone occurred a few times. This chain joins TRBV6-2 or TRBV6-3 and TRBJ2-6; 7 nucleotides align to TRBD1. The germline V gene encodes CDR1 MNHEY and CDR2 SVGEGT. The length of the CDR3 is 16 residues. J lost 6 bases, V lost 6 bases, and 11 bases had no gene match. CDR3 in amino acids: CASRPPTGSLANVLTF. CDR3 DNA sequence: TGTGCCAGCAGACCCCCGACAGGGTCTCTGGCCAACGTCCTGACTTTC.

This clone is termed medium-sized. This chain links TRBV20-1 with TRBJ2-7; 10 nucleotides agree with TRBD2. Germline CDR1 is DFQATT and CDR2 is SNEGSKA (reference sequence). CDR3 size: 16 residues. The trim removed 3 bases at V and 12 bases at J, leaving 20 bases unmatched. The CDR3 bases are TGCAGTGCTAGGAAACCGGGACTAGCGAAGGAGGCCACAGGGTACTTC. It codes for CSARKPGLAKEATGYF.

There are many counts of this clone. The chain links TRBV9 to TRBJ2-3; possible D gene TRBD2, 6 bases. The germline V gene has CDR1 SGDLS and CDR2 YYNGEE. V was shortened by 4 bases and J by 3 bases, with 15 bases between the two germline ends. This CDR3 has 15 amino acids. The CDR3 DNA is TGTGCCAGCAGCTCCGTCTTAGGACTAACAGATACGCAGTATTTT. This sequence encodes CASSSVLGLTDTQYF.

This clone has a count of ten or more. The CDR3 is CASSPTRELERGTQYF. The DNA of the CDR3 is TGTGCCAGCAGTCCTACCAGGGAGTTGGAAAGGGGGACCCAGTACTTC. The rearrangement links TRBV6-2 or TRBV6-3 to TRBJ2-5; D may match TRBD1 or TRBD2 (5 bases each). The germline V gene has CDR1 MNHEY and CDR2 SVGEGT. V dropped 5 bases and J dropped 7 bases, with 23 bases sitting between them. The CDR3 contains 16 residues.

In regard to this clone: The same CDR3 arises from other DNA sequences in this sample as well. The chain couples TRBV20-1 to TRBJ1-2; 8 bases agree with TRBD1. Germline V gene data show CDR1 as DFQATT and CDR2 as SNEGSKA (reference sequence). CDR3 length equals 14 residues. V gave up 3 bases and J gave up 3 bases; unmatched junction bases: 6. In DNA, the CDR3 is TGCAGTGCTAGTACAACAGGGGGTGACTATGGCTACACCTTC. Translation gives CSASTTGGDYGYTF.

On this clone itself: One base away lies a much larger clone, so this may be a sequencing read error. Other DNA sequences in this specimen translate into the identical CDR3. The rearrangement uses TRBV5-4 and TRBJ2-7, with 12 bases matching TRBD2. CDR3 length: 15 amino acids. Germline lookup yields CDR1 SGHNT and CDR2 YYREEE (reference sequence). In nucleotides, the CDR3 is TGTGCCAGCAGCGCTAGCGGGAGGGCCGAGGGCGAGCAATACTTC. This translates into CASSASGRAEGEQYF. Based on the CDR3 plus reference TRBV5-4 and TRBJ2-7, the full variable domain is ETGVTQSPTHLIKTRGQQVTLRCSSQSGHNTVSWYQQALGQGPQFIFQYYREEENGRGNFPPRFSGLQFPNYSSELNVNALELDDSALYLCASSASGRAEGEQYFGPGTRLTVT.

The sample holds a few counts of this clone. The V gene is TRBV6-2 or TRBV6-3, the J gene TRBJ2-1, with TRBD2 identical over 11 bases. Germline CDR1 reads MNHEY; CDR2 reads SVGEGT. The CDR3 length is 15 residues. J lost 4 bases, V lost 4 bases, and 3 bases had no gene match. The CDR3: CASSLLAGAYNEQFF. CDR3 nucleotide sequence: TGTGCCAGCAGTTTACTAGCGGGGGCTTACAATGAGCAGTTCTTC.

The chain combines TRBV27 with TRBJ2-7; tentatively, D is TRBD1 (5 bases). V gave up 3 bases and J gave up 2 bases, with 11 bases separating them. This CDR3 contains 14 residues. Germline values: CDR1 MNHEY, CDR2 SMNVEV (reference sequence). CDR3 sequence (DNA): TGTGCCAGCAGTTTCTCAGGGTCTGCCTACGAGCAGTACTTC. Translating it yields CASSFSGSAYEQYF.

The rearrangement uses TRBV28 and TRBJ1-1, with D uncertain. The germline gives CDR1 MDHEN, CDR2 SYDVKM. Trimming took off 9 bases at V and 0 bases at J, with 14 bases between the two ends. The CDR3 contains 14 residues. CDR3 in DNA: TGTGCCAGAGGGTGGGGAGCCATGAACACTGAAGCTTTCTTT. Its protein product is CARGWGAMNTEAFF.

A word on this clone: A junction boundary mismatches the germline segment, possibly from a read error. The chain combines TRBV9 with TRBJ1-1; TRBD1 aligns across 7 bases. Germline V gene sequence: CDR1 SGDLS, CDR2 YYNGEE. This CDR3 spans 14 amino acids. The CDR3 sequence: CASSVDTRTGESFF. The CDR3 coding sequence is TGTGCCAGCAGCGTAGATACGAGGACAGGTGAATCTTTCTTT.